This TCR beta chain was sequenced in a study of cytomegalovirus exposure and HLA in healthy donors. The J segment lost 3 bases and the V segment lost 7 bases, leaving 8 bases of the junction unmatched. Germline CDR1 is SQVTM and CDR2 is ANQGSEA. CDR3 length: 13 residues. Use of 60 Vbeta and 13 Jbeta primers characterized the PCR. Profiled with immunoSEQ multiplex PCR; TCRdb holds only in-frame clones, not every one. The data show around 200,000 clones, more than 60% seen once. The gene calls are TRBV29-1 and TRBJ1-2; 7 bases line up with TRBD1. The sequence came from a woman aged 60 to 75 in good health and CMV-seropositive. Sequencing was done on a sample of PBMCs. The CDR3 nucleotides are TGCAGCGGCCCCTCGGGACAGTACTATGGCTACACCTTC. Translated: CSGPSGQYYGYTF.